This T cell receptor beta chain was profiled in a study of blood T cell repertoires in COVID-19. Overall study context: Spain, Italy and the United States supplied samples that represented acute and convalescent COVID-19. T cells, B-cell-depleted T cells, or PBMCs supplied cDNA or gDNA.

The germline V gene has CDR1 SGHTA and CDR2 FQGTGA. The CDR3 has 14 residues. Between the trimmed V and J ends, which lost 5 bases and 4 bases, there was a span of 12 bases. This clone was seen more than once but under ten times. In the authors' methods: Reference gene primer amplification yielded estimated nucleated cell counts. The data were produced by immunoSEQ multiplex PCR, yet TCRdb's version contains in-frame clones alone and is incomplete. For V, J and clone size, that table is used; D and trimming come from the DNA. Of over 130,000 clones listed, about 87% are singletons. The chain has TRBV7-3 and TRBJ2-1; no reliable D call. This receptor was identified in a human donor in a cohort sampled during active COVID-19. The sequenced sample was peripheral blood. The CDR3 protein is CASSPSRLYNEQFF. CDR3 DNA: TGTGCCAGCAGCCCCTCGAGGCTATACAATGAGCAGTTCTTC.